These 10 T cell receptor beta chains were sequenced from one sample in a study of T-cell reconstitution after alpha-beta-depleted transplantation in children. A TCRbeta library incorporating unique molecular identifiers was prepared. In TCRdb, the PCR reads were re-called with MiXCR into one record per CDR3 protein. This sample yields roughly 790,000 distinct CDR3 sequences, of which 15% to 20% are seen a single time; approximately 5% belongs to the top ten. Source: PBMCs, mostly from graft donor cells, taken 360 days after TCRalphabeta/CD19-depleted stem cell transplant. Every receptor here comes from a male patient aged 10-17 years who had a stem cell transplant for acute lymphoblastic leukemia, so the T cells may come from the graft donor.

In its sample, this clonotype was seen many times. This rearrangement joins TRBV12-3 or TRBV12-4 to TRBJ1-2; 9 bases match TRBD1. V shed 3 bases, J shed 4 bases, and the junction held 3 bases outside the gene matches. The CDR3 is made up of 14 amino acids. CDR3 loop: CASSFGQGSYGYTF. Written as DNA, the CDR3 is TGTGCCAGCAGTTTTGGACAGGGGTCCTATGGCTACACCTTC.

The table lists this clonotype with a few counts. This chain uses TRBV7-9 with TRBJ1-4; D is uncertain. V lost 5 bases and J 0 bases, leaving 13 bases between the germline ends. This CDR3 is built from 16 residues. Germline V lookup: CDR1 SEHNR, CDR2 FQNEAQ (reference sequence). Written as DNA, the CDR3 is TGTGCCAGCAGCGAGGGAGGGATTGCAACTAATGAAAAACTGTTTTTT. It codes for CASSEGGIATNEKLFF.

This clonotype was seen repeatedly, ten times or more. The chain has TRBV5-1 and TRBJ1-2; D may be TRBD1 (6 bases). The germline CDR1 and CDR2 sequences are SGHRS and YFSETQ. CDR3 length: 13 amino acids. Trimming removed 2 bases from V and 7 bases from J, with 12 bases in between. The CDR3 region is CASSFGTFGGYTF. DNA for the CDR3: TGCGCCAGCAGCTTCGGGACATTTGGTGGCTACACCTTC.

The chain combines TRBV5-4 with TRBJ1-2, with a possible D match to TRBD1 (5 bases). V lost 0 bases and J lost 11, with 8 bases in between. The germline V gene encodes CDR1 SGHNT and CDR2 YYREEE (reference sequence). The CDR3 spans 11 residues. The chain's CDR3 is CASSLAQVYTF. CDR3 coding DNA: TGTGCCAGCAGCTTGGCACAGGTTTACACCTTC.

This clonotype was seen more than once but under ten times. The CDR3 loop is CASRPGEETQYF. For the CDR3, the DNA is TGCGCCAGCCGCCCGGGGGAGGAGACCCAGTACTTC. This rearrangement joins TRBV5-1 to TRBJ2-5, with a tentative D call TRBD2 (6 bases). The ends were cut back, 7 bases at V and 5 bases at J, with 12 bases in the middle. The V gene's germline CDR1 is SGHRS and CDR2 YFSETQ. The CDR3 contains 12 residues.

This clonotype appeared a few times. CDR3 bases: TGCGCCAGCAGCTTGACAGGGGAAACGGGAAATCAGCCCCAGCATTTT. As protein: CASSLTGETGNQPQHF. The rearrangement joins TRBV5-1 to TRBJ1-5; 7 nucleotides agree with TRBD1. Germline trimming cut 1 base from V and 4 bases from J; bases unmatched to any gene: 8. Germline CDR1 reads SGHRS; CDR2 reads YFSETQ. The CDR3 has 16 amino acids.

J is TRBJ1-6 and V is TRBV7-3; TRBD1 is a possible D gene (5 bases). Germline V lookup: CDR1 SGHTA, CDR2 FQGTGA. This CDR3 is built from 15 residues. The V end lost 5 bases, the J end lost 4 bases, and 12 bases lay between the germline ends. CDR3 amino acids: CASSDTGFYNSPLHF. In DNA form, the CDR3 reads TGTGCCAGCAGCGATACAGGCTTTTATAATTCACCCCTCCACTTT.

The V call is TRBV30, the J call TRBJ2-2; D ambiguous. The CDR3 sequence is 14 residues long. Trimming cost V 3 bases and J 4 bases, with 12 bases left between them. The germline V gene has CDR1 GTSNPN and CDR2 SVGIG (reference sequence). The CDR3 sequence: CAWSLRHPTGELFF. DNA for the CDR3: TGTGCCTGGAGCTTAAGGCATCCCACCGGGGAGCTGTTTTTT.

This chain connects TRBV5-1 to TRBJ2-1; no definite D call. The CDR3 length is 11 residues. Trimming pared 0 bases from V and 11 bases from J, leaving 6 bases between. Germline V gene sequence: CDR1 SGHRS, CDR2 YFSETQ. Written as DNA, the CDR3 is TGCGCCAGCAGCTTGGAGAGTCAGCAGTTCTTC. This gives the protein CASSLESQQFF.

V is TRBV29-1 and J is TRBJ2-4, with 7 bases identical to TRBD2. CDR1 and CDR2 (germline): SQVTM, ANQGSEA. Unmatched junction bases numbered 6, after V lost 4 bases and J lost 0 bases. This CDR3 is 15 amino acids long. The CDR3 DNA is TGCAGCGTTGGGGCGGGACTACGAGCCAAAAACATTCAGTACTTC. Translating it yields CSVGAGLRAKNIQYF.